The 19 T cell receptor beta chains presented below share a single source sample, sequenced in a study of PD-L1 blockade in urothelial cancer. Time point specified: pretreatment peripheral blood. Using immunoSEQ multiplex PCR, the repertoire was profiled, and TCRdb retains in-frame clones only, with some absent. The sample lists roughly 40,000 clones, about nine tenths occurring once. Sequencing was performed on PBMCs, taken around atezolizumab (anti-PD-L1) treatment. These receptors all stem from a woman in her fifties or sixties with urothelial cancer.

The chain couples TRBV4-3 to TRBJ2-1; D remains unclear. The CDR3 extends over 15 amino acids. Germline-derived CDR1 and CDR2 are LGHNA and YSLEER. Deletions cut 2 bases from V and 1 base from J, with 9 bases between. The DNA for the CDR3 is TGCGCCAGCAGCCAACTAGTAATTTCCTACAATGAGCAGTTCTTC. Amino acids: CASSQLVISYNEQFF.

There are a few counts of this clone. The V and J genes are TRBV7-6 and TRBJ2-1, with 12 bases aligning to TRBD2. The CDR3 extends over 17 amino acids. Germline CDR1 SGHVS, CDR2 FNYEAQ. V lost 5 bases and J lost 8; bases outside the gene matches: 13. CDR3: CASSHASSGRARDEQFF. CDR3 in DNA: TGTGCCAGCAGCCATGCTTCTAGCGGGAGGGCCAGGGATGAGCAGTTCTTC.

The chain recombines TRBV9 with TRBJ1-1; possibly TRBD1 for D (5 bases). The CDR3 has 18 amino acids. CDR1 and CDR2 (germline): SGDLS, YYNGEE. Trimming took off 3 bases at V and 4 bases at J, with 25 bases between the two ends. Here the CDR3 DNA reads TGTGCCAGCAGCGGGGGAGGTGGGAGGGGTCAGTACGGCACTGAAGCTTTCTTT. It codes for CASSGGGGRGQYGTEAFF.

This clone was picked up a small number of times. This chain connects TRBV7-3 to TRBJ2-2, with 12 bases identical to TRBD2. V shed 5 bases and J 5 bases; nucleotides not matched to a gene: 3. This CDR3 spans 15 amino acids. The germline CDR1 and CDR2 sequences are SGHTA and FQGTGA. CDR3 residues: CASSDLAGGTGELFF. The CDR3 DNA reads TGTGCCAGCAGCGACCTAGCGGGAGGGACCGGGGAGCTGTTTTTT.

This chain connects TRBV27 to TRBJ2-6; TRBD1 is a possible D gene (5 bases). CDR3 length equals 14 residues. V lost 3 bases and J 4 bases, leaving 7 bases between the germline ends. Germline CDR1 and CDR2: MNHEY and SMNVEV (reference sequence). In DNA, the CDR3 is TGTGCCAGCAGTTTCAGGGCGGGGGCCAACGTCCTGACTTTC. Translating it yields CASSFRAGANVLTF.

The CDR3 loop is CASLNHRGRWQETQYF. The CDR3 DNA sequence: TGTGCCAGCCTAAACCACAGGGGGCGGTGGCAAGAGACCCAGTACTTC. This chain joins TRBV21-1 and TRBJ2-5; the listed D gene, TRBD1, was not tested against the DNA. TRBV21-1 is assigned pseudogene status. The CDR3 length is 16 residues.

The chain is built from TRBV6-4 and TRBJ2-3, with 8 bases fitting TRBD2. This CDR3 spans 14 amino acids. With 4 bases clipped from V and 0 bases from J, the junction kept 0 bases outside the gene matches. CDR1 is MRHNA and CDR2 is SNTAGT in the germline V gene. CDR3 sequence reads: CASSASGSTDTQYF. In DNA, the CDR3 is TGTGCCAGCAGTGCTAGCGGGAGCACAGATACGCAGTATTTT.

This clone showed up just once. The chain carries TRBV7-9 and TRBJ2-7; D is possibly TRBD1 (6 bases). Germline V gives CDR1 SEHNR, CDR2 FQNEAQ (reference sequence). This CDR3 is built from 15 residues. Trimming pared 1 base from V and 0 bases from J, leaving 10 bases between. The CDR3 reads CASSLEGGASYEQYF. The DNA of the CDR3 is TGTGCCAGCAGCTTAGAAGGGGGAGCCTCCTACGAGCAGTACTTC.

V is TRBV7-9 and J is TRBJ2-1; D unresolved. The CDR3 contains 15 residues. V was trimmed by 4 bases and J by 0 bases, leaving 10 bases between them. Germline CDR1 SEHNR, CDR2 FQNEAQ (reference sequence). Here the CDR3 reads CASSSKWSSYNEQFF. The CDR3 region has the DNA TGTGCCAGCAGCTCTAAGTGGAGCTCCTACAATGAGCAGTTCTTC.

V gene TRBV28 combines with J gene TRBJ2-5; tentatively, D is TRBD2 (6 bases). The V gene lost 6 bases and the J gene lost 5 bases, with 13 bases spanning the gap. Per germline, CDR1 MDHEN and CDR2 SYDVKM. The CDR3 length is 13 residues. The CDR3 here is CASRITGRETQYF. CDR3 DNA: TGTGCCAGCAGGATCACGGGGAGGGAGACCCAGTACTTC.

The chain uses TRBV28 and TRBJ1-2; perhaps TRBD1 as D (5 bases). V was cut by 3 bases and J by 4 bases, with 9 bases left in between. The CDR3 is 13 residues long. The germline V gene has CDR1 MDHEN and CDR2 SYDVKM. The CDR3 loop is CASSFRGLYGYTF. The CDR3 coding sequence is TGTGCCAGCAGTTTTAGGGGCCTCTATGGCTACACCTTC.

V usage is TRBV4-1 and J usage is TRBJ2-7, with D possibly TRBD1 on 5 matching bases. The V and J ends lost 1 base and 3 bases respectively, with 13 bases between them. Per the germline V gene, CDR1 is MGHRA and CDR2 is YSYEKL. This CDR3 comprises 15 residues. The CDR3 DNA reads TGCGCCAGCAGCCAAGTAGCACAGGCCAACTACGAGCAGTACTTC. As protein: CASSQVAQANYEQYF.

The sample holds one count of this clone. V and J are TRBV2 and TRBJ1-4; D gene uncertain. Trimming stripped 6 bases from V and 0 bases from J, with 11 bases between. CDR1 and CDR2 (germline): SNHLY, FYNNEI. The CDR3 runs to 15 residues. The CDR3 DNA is TGTGCCAGCAGCGACAAACACGCAACTAATGAAAAACTGTTTTTT. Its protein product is CASSDKHATNEKLFF. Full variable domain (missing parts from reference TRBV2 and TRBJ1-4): EPEVTQTPSHQVTQMGQEVILRCVPISNHLYFYWYRQILGQKVEFLVSFYNNEISEKSEIFDDQFSVERPDGSNFTLKIRSTKLEDSAMYFCASSDKHATNEKLFFGSGTQLSVL.

CDR3 sequence reads: CASSLDGTAANTGELFF. DNA for the CDR3: TGTGCCAGCAGCTTGGATGGGACAGCCGCGAACACCGGGGAGCTGTTTTTT. The V and J genes are TRBV5-4 and TRBJ2-2; 7 bases align to TRBD1. In germline, CDR1 is SGHNT, CDR2 YYREEE (reference sequence). With 0 bases clipped from V and 0 bases from J, the junction kept 5 bases outside the gene matches. CDR3 length equals 17 residues.

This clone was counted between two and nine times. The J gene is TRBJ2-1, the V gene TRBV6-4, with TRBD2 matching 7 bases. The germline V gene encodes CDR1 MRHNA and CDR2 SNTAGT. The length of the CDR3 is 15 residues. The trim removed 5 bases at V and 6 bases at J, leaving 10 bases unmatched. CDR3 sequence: CASSQSAGDRNEQFF. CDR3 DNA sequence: TGTGCCAGCAGTCAGAGCGCGGGAGATCGCAATGAGCAGTTCTTC.

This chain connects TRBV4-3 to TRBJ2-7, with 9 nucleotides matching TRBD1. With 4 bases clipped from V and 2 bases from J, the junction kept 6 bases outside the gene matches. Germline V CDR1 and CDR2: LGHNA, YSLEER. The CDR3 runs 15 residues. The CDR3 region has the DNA TGCGCCAGCAGCCCCCGGACAGGGGACCCCTACGAGCAGTACTTC. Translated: CASSPRTGDPYEQYF.

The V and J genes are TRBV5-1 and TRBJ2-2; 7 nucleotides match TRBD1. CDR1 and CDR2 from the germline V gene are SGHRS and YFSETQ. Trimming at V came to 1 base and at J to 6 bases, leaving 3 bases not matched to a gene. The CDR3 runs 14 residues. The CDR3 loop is CASSLLGTAGELFF. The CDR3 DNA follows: TGCGCCAGCAGCTTGTTGGGGACAGCCGGGGAGCTGTTTTTT. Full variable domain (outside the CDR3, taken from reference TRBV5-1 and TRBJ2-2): KAGVTQTPRYLIKTRGQQVTLSCSPISGHRSVSWYQQTPGQGLQFLFEYFSETQRNKGNFPGRFSGRQFSNSRSEMNVSTLELGDSALYLCASSLLGTAGELFFGEGSRLTVL.

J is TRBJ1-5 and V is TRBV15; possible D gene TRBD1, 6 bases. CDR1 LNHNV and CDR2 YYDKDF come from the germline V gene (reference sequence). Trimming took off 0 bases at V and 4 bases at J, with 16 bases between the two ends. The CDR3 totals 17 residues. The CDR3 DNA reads TGTGCCACCAGCAGAGATTTGTTGGCAGGGGAAAATCAGCCCCAGCATTTT. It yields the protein CATSRDLLAGENQPQHF. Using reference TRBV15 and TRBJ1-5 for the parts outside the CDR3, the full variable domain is DAMVIQNPRYQVTQFGKPVTLSCSQTLNHNVMYWYQQKSSQAPKLLFHYYDKDFNNEADTPDNFQSRRPNTSFCFLDIRSPGLGDTAMYLCATSRDLLAGENQPQHFGDGTRLSIL.

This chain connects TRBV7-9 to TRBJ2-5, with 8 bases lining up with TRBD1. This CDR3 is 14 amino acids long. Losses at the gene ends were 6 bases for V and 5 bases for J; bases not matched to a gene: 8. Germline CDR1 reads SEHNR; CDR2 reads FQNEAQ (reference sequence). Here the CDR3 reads CASRGTGRGETQYF. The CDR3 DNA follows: TGTGCCAGCAGGGGGACAGGCAGAGGGGAGACCCAGTACTTC.